What follows are 13 T cell receptor beta chains derived from one specimen sequenced in a study of T-cell memory formation after mild COVID-19. TCRdb recomputed calls from the 5' RACE reads with MiXCR, one row per CDR3 protein. The repertoire holds roughly 250,000 distinct CDR3 sequences, with 16% as singletons. The specimen sequenced was PBMCs or a T cell subset sorted from them (not recorded which). The receptors here all came from a man younger than 30 who had mild COVID-19 (a few samples of this study predate the infection). Cell type and time point are not known.

This clonotype has more than one count but fewer than ten. CDR3 sequence: CASSSGDATDTQYF. CDR3 nucleotide sequence: TGTGCCAGCAGCTCCGGGGACGCCACAGATACGCAGTATTTT. V and J are TRBV11-2 and TRBJ2-3; perhaps D is TRBD1 or TRBD2 (5 bases each). In germline, CDR1 is SGHAT, CDR2 FQNNGV. V shed 4 bases and J shed 2 bases, with 10 bases lying between them. This CDR3 contains 14 residues.

The V call is TRBV4-2, the J call TRBJ2-1, with 7 positions matching TRBD2. CDR1 and CDR2 from the germline V gene are LGHNA and YNFKEQ. This CDR3 is 16 amino acids long. With V trimmed by 0 bases and J by 4 bases, 6 bases remained unmatched. Written as DNA, the CDR3 is TGTGCCAGCAGCCAAGATCTTGGGGGGGGATACAATGAGCAGTTCTTC. Protein: CASSQDLGGGYNEQFF.

The table lists this clonotype with a few counts. DNA of the CDR3: TGCGCCAGCAGCCAAGATTTTGGGGACAGCAACGAGCAGTACGTC. This encodes CASSQDFGDSNEQYV. The gene calls are TRBV4-1 and TRBJ2-7; 7 positions agree with TRBD1. Germline V gives CDR1 MGHRA, CDR2 YSYEKL. The trim removed 0 bases at V and 5 bases at J, leaving 7 bases unmatched. The CDR3 consists of 15 residues.

The V call is TRBV12-5, the J call TRBJ2-7; D is possibly TRBD2 (6 bases). Per the germline V gene, CDR1 is LGHNT and CDR2 is FRNRAP. The ends were cut back, 1 base at V and 3 bases at J, with 10 bases in the middle. The CDR3 contains 14 residues. The CDR3 is CASGLGQGGYEQYF. CDR3 nucleotides: TGTGCTAGTGGTTTGGGTCAGGGAGGCTACGAGCAGTACTTC.

This clonotype was observed a handful of times. The V and J genes are TRBV7-2 and TRBJ1-5, with a weak D call TRBD1 (6 bases). The CDR3 is 15 amino acids. CDR1 and CDR2 (germline): SGHTA, FQGNSA. The germline V and J ends were trimmed by 5 bases and 7 bases, with 18 bases remaining between them. CDR3 nucleotide sequence: TGTGCCAGCAGCCCCCAGACAGGAACGGCCCAGCCCCAGCATTTT. It yields the protein CASSPQTGTAQPQHF.

V gene TRBV20-1 combines with J gene TRBJ2-7, with 10 nucleotides matching TRBD1. Losses at the gene ends were 5 bases for V and 6 bases for J; bases not matched to a gene: 10. CDR1 and CDR2 (germline): DFQATT, SNEGSKA (reference sequence). There are 14 residues in the CDR3. The CDR3 DNA is TGCAGTGCTCTACATGGGACAGGGGTAGGCGAGCAGTACTTC. It translates to CSALHGTGVGEQYF.

This clonotype was counted a few times. The V gene is TRBV7-7, the J gene TRBJ2-1, with TRBD2 matching 7 bases. V shed 5 bases, J shed 7 bases, and the junction held 8 bases outside the gene matches. The CDR3 covers 14 residues. Germline V lookup: CDR1 SSHAT, CDR2 FNYEAQ (reference sequence). As DNA, the CDR3 is TGTGCCAGCAGCCGGGCGGGCGGGGGTAATGAGCAGTTCTTC. Translation gives CASSRAGGGNEQFF. The variable domain in full, completed from reference TRBV7-7 and TRBJ2-1, reads GAGVSQSPRYKVTKRGQDVTLRCDPISSHATLYWYQQALGQGPEFLTYFNYEAQPDKSGLPSDRFSAERPEGSISTLTIQRTEQRDSAMYRCASSRAGGGNEQFFGPGTRLTVL.

This clonotype was found many times. The J gene is TRBJ2-2, the V gene TRBV6-5; 9 nucleotides match TRBD2. The V and J ends lost 10 bases and 6 bases, in that order; junction bases with no gene match: 6. CDR3 length: 13 residues. The germline V gene has CDR1 MNHEY and CDR2 SVGAGI. The CDR3 loop is CATIGLAPGELFF. The CDR3 region has the DNA TGTGCCACCATAGGACTAGCGCCCGGGGAGCTGTTTTTT.

The chain has TRBV20-1 and TRBJ1-2; D is perhaps TRBD1 (6 bases). The CDR3 is 11 residues long. With 1 base removed from V and 7 bases from J, the gap between germline ends came to 7 bases. CDR1 is DFQATT, CDR2 SNEGSKA, per germline (reference sequence). The CDR3 sequence is CSARADSGYTF. The CDR3 DNA follows: TGCAGTGCTAGAGCGGACAGTGGCTACACCTTC.

The genes are TRBV7-2 and TRBJ2-7; 8 bases map to TRBD2. Trimming at V came to 5 bases and at J to 5 bases, leaving 5 bases not matched to a gene. Germline CDR1 is SGHTA and CDR2 is FQGNSA. The CDR3 runs to 13 residues. This chain's CDR3 is CASSIAGGDEQYF. CDR3 DNA: TGTGCCAGCAGCATTGCGGGAGGCGACGAGCAGTACTTC.

Only a few counts were recorded for this clonotype. J is TRBJ2-5 and V is TRBV4-3; D call uncertain. This CDR3 comprises 14 residues. Germline CDR1 LGHNA, CDR2 YSLEER. Trimming removed 3 bases at V and 5 bases at J, with 13 bases between. The chain's CDR3 is CASSHKRIGETQYF. The CDR3 DNA reads TGCGCCAGCAGCCATAAGCGCATCGGTGAGACCCAGTACTTC.

The CDR3 region has the DNA TGTGCCAGCAGTTACTCAGAGGAGGACAGGATCGGAAGCAATCAGCCCCAGCATTTT. The encoded protein is CASSYSEEDRIGSNQPQHF. The genes are TRBV6-6 and TRBJ1-5; 7 nucleotides line up with TRBD1. The CDR3 is 19 residues long. From germline, CDR1 is MNHNY and CDR2 SVGAGI (reference sequence). V lost 0 bases and J lost 1; bases outside the gene matches: 12.

V and J are TRBV6-5 and TRBJ1-2, with a tentative D call TRBD1 (5 bases). The CDR3 is 14 residues long. V dropped 4 bases and J dropped 6 bases, with 15 bases sitting between them. The germline V gene has CDR1 MNHEY and CDR2 SVGAGI. This CDR3 is CASSWNQGRDGYTF. CDR3 DNA: TGTGCCAGCAGTTGGAATCAGGGTAGGGATGGCTACACCTTC.